This T cell receptor (beta chain) is drawn from a study of brain T cells in children with intractable seizures. Generated by immunoSEQ multiplex PCR, the TCRdb table keeps only in-frame clones and is missing some. The sample holds some 64,000 clones, about 96% seen once. Patients received at least one anti-epileptic drug before surgery. The ends were cut back, 8 bases at V and 3 bases at J, with 13 bases in the middle. The CDR3 spans 13 residues. In germline, CDR1 is LNHDA, CDR2 SQIVND (reference sequence). This chain uses TRBV19 with TRBJ1-1; D ambiguous. The sequence was obtained from a boy under three years old with focal cortical dysplasia and intractable seizures. The source was peripheral blood, collected at surgery. This CDR3 reads CASGRWAYTEAFF. In DNA form, the CDR3 reads TGTGCCAGTGGACGATGGGCGTACACTGAAGCTTTCTTT.